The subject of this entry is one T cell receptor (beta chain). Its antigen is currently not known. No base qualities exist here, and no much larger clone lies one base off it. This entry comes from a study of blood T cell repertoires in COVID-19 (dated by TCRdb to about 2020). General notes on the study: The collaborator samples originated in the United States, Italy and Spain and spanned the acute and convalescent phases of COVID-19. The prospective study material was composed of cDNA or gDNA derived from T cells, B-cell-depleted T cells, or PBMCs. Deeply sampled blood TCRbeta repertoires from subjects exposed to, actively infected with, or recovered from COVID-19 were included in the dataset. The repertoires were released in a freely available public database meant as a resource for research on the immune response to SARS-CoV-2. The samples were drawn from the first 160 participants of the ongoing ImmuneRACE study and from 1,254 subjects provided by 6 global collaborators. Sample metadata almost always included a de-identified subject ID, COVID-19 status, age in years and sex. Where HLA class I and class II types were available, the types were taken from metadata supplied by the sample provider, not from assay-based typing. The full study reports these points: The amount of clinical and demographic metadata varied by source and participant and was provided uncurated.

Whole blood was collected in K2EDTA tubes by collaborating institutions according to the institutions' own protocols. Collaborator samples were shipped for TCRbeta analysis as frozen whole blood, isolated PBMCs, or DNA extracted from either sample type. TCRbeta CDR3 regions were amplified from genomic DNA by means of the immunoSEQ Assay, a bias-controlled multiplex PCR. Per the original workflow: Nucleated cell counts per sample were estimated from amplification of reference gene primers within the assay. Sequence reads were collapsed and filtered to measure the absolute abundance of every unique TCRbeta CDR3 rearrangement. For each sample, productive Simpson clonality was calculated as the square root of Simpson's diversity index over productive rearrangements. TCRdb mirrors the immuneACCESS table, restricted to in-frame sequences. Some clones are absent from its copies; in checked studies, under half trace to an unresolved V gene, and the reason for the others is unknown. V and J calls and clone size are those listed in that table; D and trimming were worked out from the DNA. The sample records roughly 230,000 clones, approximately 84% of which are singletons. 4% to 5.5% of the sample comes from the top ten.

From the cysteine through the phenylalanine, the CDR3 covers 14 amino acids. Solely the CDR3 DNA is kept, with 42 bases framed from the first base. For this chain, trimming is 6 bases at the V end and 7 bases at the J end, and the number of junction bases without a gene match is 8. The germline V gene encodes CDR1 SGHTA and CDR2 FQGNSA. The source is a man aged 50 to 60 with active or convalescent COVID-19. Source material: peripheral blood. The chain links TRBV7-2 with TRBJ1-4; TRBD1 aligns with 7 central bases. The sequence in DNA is TGTGCCAGCAGGCAACAGGGGTTGGGTGAAAAACTGTTTTTT. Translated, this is CASRQQGLGEKLFF.